The entry that follows covers one TCR beta chain sequence. This entry belongs to a study of cytomegalovirus exposure and HLA in healthy donors. Germline CDR1 and CDR2: MNHEY and SVGAGI. There are 13 residues in the CDR3. V was cut by 10 bases and J by 5 bases, with 14 bases left in between. The primer mix had 60 Vbeta and 13 Jbeta primers. The table came from immunoSEQ multiplex PCR; TCRdb's copy has only in-frame clones and leaves some out. The sample holds approximately 79,000 clones, around 77% seen once. Material for sequencing was PBMCs. The chain couples TRBV6-5 to TRBJ1-4; a weak D match, TRBD1 (5 bases). This sequence was found in a middle-aged woman in good health and CMV-seropositive. The CDR3 region has the DNA TGTGCCACCCAGGGTGGTACAAATGAAAAACTGTTTTTT. It specifies CATQGGTNEKLFF.